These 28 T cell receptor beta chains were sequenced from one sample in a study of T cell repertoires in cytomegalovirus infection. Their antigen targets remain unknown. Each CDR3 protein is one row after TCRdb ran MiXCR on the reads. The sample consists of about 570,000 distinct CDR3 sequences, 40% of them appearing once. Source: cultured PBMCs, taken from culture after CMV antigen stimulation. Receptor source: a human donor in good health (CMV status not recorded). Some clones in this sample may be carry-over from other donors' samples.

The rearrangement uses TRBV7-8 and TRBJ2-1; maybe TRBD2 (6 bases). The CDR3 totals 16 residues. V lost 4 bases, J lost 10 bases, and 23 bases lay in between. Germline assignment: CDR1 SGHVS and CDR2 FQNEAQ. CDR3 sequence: CASSSRRGGILMEQFF. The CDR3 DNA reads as TGTGCCAGCAGCTCCCGGAGGGGAGGAATATTAATGGAGCAGTTCTTC. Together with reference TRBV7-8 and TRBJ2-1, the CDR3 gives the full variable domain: GAGVSQSPRYKVAKRGQDVALRCDPISGHVSLFWYQQALGQGPEFLTYFQNEAQLDKSGLPSDRFFAERPEGSVSTLKIQRTQQEDSAVYLCASSSRRGGILMEQFFGPGTRLTVL.

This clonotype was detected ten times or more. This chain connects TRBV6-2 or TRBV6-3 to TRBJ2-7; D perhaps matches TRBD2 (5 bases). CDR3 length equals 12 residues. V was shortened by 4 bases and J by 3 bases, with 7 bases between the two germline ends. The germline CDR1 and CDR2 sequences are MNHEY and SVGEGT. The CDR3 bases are TGTGCCAGCAGTTTCCGGGACTACGAGCAGTACTTC. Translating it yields CASSFRDYEQYF.

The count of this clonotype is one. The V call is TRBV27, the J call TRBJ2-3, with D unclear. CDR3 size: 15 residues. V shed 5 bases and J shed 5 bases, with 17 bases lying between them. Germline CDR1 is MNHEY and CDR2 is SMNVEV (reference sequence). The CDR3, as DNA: TGTGCCAGCAGTCGAATTCGTAGTTTGGGAGATACGCAGTATTTT. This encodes CASSRIRSLGDTQYF.

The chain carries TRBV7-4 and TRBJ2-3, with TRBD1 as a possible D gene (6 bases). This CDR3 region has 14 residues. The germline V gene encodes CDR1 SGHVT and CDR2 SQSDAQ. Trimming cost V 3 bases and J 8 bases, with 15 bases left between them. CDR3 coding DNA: TGTGCCAGCAGCTTCCAGGGGAACCCTGGTACGCAGTATTTT. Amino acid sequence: CASSFQGNPGTQYF.

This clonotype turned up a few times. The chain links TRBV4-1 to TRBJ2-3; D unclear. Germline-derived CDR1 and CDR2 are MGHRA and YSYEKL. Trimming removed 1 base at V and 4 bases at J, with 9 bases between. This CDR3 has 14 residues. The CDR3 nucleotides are TGCGCCAGCAGCCAAGTTACCCCGGCAGATACGCAGTATTTT. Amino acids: CASSQVTPADTQYF.

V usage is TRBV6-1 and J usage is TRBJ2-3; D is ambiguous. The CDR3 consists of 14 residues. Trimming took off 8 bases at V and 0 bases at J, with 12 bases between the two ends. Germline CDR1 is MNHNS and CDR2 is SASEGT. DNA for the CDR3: TGTGCCAGCTCCCGGCCGCCTAGCACAGATACGCAGTATTTT. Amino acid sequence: CASSRPPSTDTQYF.

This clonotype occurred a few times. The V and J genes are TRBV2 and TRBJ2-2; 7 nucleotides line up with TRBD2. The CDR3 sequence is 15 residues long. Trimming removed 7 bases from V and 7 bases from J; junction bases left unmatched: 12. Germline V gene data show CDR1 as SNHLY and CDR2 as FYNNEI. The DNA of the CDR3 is TGTGCCAGCAATAGGGAGGGAACGGCAAGCGGGGAGCTGTTTTTT. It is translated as CASNREGTASGELFF.

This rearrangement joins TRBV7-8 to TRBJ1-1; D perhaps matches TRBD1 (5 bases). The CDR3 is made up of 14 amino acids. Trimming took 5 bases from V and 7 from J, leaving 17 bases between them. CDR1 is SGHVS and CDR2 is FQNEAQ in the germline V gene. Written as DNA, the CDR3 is TGTGCCAGCAGCCTTGGGGGGAGGTATCATGAAGCTTTCTTT. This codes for CASSLGGRYHEAFF.

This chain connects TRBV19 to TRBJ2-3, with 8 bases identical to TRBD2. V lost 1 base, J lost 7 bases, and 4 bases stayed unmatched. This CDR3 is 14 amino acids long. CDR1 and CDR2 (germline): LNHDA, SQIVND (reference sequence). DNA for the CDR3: TGTGCCAGTAGTATAGCGGGGGGGCAAAATACGCAGTATTTT. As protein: CASSIAGGQNTQYF.

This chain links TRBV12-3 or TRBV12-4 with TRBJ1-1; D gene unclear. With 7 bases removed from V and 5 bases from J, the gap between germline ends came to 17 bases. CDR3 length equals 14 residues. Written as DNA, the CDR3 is TGTGCCAGCACCATGAGCTTAGTGCGGACTGAAGCTTTCTTT. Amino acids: CASTMSLVRTEAFF.

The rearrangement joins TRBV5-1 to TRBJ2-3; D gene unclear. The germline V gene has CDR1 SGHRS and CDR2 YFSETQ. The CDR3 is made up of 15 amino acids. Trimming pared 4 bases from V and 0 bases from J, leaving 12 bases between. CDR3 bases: TGCGCCAGCAGCGATCTCAGCCCTAGCACAGATACGCAGTATTTT. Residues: CASSDLSPSTDTQYF.

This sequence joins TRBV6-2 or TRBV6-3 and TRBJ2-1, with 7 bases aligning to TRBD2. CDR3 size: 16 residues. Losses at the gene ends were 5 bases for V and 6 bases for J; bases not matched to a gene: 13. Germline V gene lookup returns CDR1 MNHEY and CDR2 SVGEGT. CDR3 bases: TGTGCCAGCAGTCAAGGAGCGGGATACCCTTCCAATGAGCAGTTCTTC. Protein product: CASSQGAGYPSNEQFF.

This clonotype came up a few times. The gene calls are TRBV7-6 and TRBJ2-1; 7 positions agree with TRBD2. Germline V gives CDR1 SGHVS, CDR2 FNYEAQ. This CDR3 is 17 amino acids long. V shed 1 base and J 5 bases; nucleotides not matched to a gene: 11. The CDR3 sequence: CASSLGRVAGPHNEQFF. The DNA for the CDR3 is TGTGCCAGCAGCTTAGGACGGGTAGCGGGCCCCCACAATGAGCAGTTCTTC. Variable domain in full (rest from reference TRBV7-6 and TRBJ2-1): GAGVSQSPRYKVTKRGQDVALRCDPISGHVSLYWYRQALGQGPEFLTYFNYEAQQDKSGLPNDRFSAERPEGSISTLTIQRTEQRDSAMYRCASSLGRVAGPHNEQFFGPGTRLTVL.

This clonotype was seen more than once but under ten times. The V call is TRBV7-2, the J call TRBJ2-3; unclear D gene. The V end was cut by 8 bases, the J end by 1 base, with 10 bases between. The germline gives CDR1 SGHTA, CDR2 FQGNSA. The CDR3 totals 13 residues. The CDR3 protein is CASQLSGTDTQYF. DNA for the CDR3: TGTGCCAGCCAGCTCTCCGGCACAGATACGCAGTATTTT. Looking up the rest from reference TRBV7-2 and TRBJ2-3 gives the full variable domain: GAGVSQSPSNKVTEKGKDVELRCDPISGHTALYWYRQSLGQGLEFLIYFQGNSAPDKSGLPSDRFSAERTGGSVSTLTIQRTQQEDSAVYLCASQLSGTDTQYFGPGTRLTVL.

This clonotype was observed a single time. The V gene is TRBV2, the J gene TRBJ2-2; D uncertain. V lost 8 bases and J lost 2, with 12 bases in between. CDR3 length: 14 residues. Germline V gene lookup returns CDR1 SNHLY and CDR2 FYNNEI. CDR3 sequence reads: CASSALKNTGELFF. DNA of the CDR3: TGTGCCAGCTCGGCCCTTAAAAACACCGGGGAGCTGTTTTTT.

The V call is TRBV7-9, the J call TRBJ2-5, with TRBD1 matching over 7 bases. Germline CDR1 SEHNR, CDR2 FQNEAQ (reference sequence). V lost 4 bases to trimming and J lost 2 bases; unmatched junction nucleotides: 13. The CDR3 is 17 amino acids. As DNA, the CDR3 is TGTGCCAGCAGCTCTAACAGGGGCTCGCCTACACAAGAGACCCAGTACTTC. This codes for CASSSNRGSPTQETQYF.

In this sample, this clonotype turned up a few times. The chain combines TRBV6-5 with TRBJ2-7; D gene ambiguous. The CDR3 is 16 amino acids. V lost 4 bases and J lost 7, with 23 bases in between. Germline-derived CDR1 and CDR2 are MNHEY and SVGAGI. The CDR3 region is CASSSIPQPVIWEQYF. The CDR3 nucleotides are TGTGCCAGCAGTTCCATCCCCCAGCCAGTCATTTGGGAGCAGTACTTC.

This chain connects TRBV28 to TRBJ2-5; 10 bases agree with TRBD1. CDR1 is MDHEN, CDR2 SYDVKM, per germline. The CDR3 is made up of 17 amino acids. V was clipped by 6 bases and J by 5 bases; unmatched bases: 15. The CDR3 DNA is TGTGCCAGCAGCTCCCTCGTCTTCTGGGACAGGGGTGAGACCCAGTACTTC. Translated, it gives CASSSLVFWDRGETQYF.

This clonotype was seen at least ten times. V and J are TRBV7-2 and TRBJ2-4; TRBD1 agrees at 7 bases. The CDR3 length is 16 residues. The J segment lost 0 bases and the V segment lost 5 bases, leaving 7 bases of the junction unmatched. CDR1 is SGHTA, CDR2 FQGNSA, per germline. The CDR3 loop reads CASSPSGTVAKNIQYF. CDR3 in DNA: TGTGCCAGCAGCCCGTCGGGGACAGTAGCCAAAAACATTCAGTACTTC. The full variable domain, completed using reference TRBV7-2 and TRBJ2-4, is GAGVSQSPSNKVTEKGKDVELRCDPISGHTALYWYRQSLGQGLEFLIYFQGNSAPDKSGLPSDRFSAERTGGSVSTLTIQRTQQEDSAVYLCASSPSGTVAKNIQYFGAGTRLSVL.

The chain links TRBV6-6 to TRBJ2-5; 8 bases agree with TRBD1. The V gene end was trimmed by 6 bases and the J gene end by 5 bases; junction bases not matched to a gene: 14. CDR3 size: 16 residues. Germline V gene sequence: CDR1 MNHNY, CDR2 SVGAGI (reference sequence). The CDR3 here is CASSVFRTGNGETQYF. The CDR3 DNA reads TGTGCCAGCAGCGTGTTCCGGACAGGGAACGGGGAGACCCAGTACTTC.

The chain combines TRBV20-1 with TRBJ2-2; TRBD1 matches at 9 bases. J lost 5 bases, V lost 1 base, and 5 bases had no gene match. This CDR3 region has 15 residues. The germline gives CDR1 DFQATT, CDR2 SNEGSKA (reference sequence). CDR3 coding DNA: TGCAGTGCTAGAGGCCGACAGGGGGGGACCGGGGAGCTGTTTTTT. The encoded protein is CSARGRQGGTGELFF.

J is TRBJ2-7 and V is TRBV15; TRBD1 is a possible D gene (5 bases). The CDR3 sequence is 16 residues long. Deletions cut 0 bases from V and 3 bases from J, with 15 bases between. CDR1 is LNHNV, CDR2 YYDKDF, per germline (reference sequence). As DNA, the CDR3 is TGTGCCACCAGCAGAGACTCAGGACACGGAATCTACGAGCAGTACTTC. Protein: CATSRDSGHGIYEQYF. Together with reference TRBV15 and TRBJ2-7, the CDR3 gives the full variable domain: DAMVIQNPRYQVTQFGKPVTLSCSQTLNHNVMYWYQQKSSQAPKLLFHYYDKDFNNEADTPDNFQSRRPNTSFCFLDIRSPGLGDTAMYLCATSRDSGHGIYEQYFGPGTRLTVT.

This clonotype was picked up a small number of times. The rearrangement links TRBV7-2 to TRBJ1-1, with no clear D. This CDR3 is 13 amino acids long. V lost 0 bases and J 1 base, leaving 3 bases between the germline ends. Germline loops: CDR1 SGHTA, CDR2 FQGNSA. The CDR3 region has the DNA TGTGCCAGCAGCTTAGCTTGGAACACTGAAGCTTTCTTT. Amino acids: CASSLAWNTEAFF.

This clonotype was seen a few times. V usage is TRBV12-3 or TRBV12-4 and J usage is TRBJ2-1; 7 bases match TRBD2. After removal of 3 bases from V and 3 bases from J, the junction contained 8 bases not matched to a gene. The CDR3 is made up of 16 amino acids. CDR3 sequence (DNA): TGTGCCAGCAGTTTTGAGTCTAGCGGAATCTACAATGAGCAGTTCTTC. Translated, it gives CASSFESSGIYNEQFF.

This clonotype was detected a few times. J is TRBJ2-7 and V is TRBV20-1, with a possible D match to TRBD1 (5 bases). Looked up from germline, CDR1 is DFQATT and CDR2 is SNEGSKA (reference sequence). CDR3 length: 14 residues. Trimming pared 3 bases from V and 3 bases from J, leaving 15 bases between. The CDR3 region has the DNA TGCAGTGCTAGGTTAACAGGAAAGGTCTACGAGCAGTACTTC. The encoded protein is CSARLTGKVYEQYF.

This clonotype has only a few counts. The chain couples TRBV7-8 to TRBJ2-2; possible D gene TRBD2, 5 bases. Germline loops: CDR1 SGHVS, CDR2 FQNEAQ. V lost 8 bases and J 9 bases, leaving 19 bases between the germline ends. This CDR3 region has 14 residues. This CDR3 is CASATRRVPRELFF. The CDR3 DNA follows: TGTGCCAGCGCCACTAGGCGGGTCCCCCGGGAGCTGTTTTTT.

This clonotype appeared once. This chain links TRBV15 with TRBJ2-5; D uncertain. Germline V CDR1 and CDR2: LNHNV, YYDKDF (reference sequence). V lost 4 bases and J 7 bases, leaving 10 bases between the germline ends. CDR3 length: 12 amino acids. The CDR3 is CATSTISGTQYF. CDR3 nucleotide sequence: TGTGCCACCAGCACGATAAGTGGGACCCAGTACTTC.

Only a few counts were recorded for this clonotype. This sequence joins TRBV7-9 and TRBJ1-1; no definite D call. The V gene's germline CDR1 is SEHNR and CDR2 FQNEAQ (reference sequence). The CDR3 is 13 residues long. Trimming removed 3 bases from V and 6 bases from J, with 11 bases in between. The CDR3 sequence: CASSLPGTSEAFF. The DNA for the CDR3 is TGTGCCAGCAGCTTGCCAGGCACTTCTGAAGCTTTCTTT.